These T cell receptor beta chains were read from a single sample in a study of Ad26.COV2.S vaccination and SARS-CoV-2 variants. Data came from immunoSEQ multiplex PCR; TCRdb stores just in-frame clones and leaves some out. Of approximately 300,000 clones listed, around four fifths were seen once; the top ten hold 2.1%. Sequencing used peripheral blood, obtained in a trial of Ad26.COV2.S vaccine versus placebo. The receptors derive from a person between 18 and 65 years old who received the Ad26.COV2.S COVID-19 vaccine or a placebo. Each CDR3 is given without its conserved first and last residue. The D gene is left open where the match is weak.

9	TRBV19	TRBJ1-1	-	ASRAGAEAF
12	TRBV5-1	TRBJ2-6	-	ASSTGAGANVLT
14	TRBV3-1/TRBV3-2	TRBJ1-4	-	ASSQDSGGHREKLF
11	TRBV11-2	TRBJ2-3	-	ASIDAGGDTQY
15	TRBV7-9	TRBJ2-2	-	ASSLEVTGEVPGELF
15	TRBV11-2	TRBJ1-4	TRBD1	ASSLGIQGGTNEKLF
14	TRBV15	TRBJ2-1	TRBD2	ATSRDSRGAFNEQF
15	TRBV5-1	TRBJ2-3	TRBD2	ASSPDPSGGASDTQY
12	TRBV3-1/TRBV3-2	TRBJ1-5	-	ASSHGGRNQPQH
11	TRBV30	TRBJ1-2	TRBD1	AWTQQGDYGYT
11	TRBV7-3	TRBJ1-1	-	ASSFGMNTEAF
10	TRBV7-9	TRBJ2-5	-	ASSWHRETQY
12	TRBV7-3	TRBJ1-1	-	ASSLTMRGTEAF
10	TRBV12-3/TRBV12-4	TRBJ2-2	-	ASRRWTGELF
14	TRBV30	TRBJ1-5	-	AWSKVTANSNQPQH
11	TRBV12-3/TRBV12-4	TRBJ1-2	TRBD1	ASSRQGSYGYT
11	TRBV6-4	TRBJ1-6	-	ATSLGGNSPLH
13	TRBV11-3	TRBJ2-5	TRBD1	ASSLGGTGQETQY
12	TRBV9	TRBJ1-4	-	ASKPGRDNEKLF
13	TRBV9	TRBJ2-5	-	ASSPTNVLGETQY